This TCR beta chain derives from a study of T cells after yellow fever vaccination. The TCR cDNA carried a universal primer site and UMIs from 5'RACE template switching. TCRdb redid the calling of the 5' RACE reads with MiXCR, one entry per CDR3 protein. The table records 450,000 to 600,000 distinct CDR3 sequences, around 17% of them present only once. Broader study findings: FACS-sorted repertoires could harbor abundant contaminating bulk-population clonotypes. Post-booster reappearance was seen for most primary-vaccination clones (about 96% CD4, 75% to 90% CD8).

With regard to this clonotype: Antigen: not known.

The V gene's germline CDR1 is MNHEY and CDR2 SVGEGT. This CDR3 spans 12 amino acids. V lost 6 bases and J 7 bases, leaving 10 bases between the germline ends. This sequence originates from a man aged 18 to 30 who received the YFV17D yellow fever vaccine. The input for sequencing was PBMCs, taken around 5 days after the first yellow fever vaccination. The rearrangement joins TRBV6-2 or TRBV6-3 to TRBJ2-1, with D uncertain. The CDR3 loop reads CASSRRLNEQFF. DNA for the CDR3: TGTGCCAGCAGCCGCAGGCTGAATGAGCAGTTCTTC.